What follows describes a single TCR beta chain. What it recognizes is unknown. These data originate in a study of response to subunit inactivated influenza vaccine. The study's findings and limits: The authors proposed limited new T cell recruitment per seasonal influenza vaccination.

Trimming took 7 bases from V and 0 from J, leaving 12 bases between them. This CDR3 is 14 amino acids long. One entry per CDR3 protein results from TCRdb running MiXCR on the RT-PCR reads. The sample contains about 650,000 distinct CDR3 sequences, 15% to 18% of which appear only once. This receptor was identified in a man aged 45 to 65 who received an inactivated influenza vaccine. The sequencing here drew on PBMCs from blood, taken 11 to 12 days after vaccination. This chain uses TRBV12-3 or TRBV12-4 with TRBJ1-1, with a tentative D call TRBD1 (6 bases). Here the CDR3 DNA reads TGTGCCAGCAAGGGGGAGGGGATGAACACTGAAGCTTTCTTT. It codes for CASKGEGMNTEAFF.